This T cell receptor (beta chain) was retrieved from a study of T cell repertoires in cytomegalovirus infection (dated by TCRdb to between 2019 and 2020). For the study in its entirety: The HLA type of each donor mattered for the analysis, because public TCR beta signatures pointed to carriage of CMV infection along with the matching HLA type. Study-wide conclusions, independent of this receptor: Carriers of CMV infection plus the relevant HLA type were discriminated by the cumulative frequency of public TCR beta family members in the study cohort and in an independent roughly 370-donor cohort. In the ex vivo response, HLA-C-restricted CMV-specific TCR beta clonotypes were dominant, and in two of eight donors the single most frequent clonotype came from this HLA-C-restricted group.

This clonotype was seen more than once but under ten times. It has no known antigen specificity. Per-nucleotide qualities are absent, and no much larger clonotype sits a single base away. The listed sequencing device is Illumina HiSeq 1500. TCRdb reprocessing: public reads trimmed at Q25 with fastp, clones called with MiXCR, in-frame beta chains kept. Merged by CDR3 protein, the rows form single entries marked with the most common genes and DNA. For this sample there are a few hundred thousand distinct CDR3 sequences; about a sixth appear just once. The top ten clones comprise roughly 50% of the sample. The sequence derives from a human donor in good health (CMV status not recorded). Some clones in this sample may be carry-over from other donors' samples. The source material was CD8+ T cells from PBMCs.

The CDR3 protein is CASSPATRSGVSTDTQYF. The DNA sequence reads TGTGCCAGCAGTCCAGCGACTCGTAGCGGGGTCAGCACAGATACGCAGTATTTT. The chain links TRBV28 with TRBJ2-3; TRBD2 lines up with 8 middle nucleotides. The CDR3 goes from the cysteine to the phenylalanine over 18 residues. Only the CDR3 portion is preserved as DNA: 54 bases, with reading frame beginning at the first base. Based on the germline V gene, the CDR1 and CDR2 sequences are MDHEN and SYDVKM. V loses 5 bases at its end and J loses 0 bases; junction bases beyond the gene matches: 13.